Described below is a single TCR beta chain sequence and its context. The data were taken from a study of T-cell memory formation after mild COVID-19. On the study more broadly: There were largely donor-specific TCR clusters.

V lost 1 base and J 4 bases, leaving 10 bases between the germline ends. Germline V gene lookup returns CDR1 SGHNT and CDR2 YENEEA. There are 14 residues in the CDR3. Barcoded TCR alpha and TCR beta cDNA libraries with UMIs came from 5'RACE using constant-segment primers. TCRdb re-derived calls from the 5' RACE reads in MiXCR, one entry per CDR3 protein. The profile covers about 600,000 distinct CDR3 sequences, with less than 25% appearing a single time and about 8.2% taken by the ten largest. The chain uses TRBV11-3 and TRBJ1-1; possibly TRBD1 for D (6 bases). The receptor was derived from an adult woman who had mild COVID-19 (a few samples of this study predate the infection). Cell type and time point are not known. The sequencing sample was made of PBMCs or a T cell subset sorted from them (not recorded which). The CDR3 DNA sequence: TGTGCCAGCAGCTTAGTGCCGGGGGCCACTGAAGCTTTCTTT. Its protein product is CASSLVPGATEAFF. The whole variable domain, filled in from reference TRBV11-3 and TRBJ1-1, reads EAGVVQSPRYKIIEKKQPVAFWCNPISGHNTLYWYLQNLGQGPELLIRYENEEAVDDSQLPKDRFSAERLKGVDSTLKIQPAELGDSAVYLCASSLVPGATEAFFGQGTRLTVV.